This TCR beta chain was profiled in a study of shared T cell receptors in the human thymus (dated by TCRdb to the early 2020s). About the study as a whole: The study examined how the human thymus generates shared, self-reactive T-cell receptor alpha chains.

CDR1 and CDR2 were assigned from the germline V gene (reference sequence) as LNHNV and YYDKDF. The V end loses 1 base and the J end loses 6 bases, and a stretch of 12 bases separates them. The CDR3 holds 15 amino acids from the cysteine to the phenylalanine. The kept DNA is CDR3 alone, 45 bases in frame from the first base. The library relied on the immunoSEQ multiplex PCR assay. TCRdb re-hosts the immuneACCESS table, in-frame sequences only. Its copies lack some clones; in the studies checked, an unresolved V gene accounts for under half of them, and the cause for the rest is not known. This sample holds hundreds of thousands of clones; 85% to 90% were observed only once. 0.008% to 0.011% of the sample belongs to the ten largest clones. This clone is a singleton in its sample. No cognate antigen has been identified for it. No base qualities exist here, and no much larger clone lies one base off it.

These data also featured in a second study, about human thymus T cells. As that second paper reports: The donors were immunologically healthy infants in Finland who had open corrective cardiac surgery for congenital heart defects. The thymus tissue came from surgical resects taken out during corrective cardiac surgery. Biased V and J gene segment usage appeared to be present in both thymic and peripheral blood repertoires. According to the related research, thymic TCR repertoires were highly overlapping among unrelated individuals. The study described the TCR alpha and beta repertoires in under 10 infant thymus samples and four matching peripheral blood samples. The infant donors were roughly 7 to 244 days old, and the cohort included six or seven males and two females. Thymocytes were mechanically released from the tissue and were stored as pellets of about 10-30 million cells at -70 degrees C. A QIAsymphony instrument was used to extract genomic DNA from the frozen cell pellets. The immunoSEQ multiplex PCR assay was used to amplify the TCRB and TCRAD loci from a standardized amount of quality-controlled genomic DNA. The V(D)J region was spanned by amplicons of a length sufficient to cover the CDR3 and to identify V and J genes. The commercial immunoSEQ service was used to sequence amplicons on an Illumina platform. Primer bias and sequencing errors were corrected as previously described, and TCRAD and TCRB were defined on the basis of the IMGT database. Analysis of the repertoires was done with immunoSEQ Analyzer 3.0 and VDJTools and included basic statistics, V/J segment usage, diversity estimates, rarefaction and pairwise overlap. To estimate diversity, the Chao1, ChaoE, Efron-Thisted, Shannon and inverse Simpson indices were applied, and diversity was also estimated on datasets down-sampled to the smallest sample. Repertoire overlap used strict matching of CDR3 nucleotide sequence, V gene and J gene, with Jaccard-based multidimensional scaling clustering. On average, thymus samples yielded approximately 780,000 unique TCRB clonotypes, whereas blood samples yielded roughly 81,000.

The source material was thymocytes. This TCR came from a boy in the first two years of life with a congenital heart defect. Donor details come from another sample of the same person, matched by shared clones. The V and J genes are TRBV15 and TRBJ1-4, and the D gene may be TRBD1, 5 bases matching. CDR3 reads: CATSRVAGGDEKLFF. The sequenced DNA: TGTGCCACCAGCAGAGTTGCTGGGGGGGATGAAAAACTGTTTTTT.